A single sample gave rise to the 5 T cell receptor beta chains below, sequenced in a study of OX40 agonist ivuxolimab in advanced cancers. Data came from immunoSEQ multiplex PCR; TCRdb stores just in-frame clones and leaves some out. Of around 38,000 clones in the sample, around 82% are singletons; the top ten hold about 8%. Sequencing used CD4+ or CD8+ T cells sorted from blood, obtained in a trial of the OX40 agonist ivuxolimab. All receptors derive from an adult with an advanced solid tumor such as melanoma, head and neck, liver or kidney cancer.

Of note for this clone: A far more abundant clone sits one base away, making this likely a read error. This rearrangement joins TRBV6-5 to TRBJ1-2, with 7 positions matching TRBD1. Germline loops: CDR1 MNHEY, CDR2 SVGAGI. V was clipped by 5 bases and J by 2 bases; unmatched bases: 2. CDR3 size: 13 residues. The CDR3 sequence is CASSQTGNYGYTF. CDR3 sequence (DNA): TGTGCCAGCAGTCAGACAGGGAACTATGGCTACACCTTC.

This chain uses TRBV9 with TRBJ1-1, with D perhaps TRBD1 (5 bases). Germline CDR1 SGDLS, CDR2 YYNGEE. CDR3 length: 15 residues. Deletions cut 0 bases from V and 1 base from J, with 10 bases between. The CDR3 loop reads CASSVATGGNTEAFF. CDR3 nucleotides: TGTGCCAGCAGCGTAGCTACCGGGGGGAACACTGAAGCTTTCTTT. The whole variable domain, filled in from reference TRBV9 and TRBJ1-1, reads DSGVTQTPKHLITATGQRVTLRCSPRSGDLSVYWYQQSLDQGLQFLIQYYNGEERAKGNILERFSAQQFPDLHSELNLSSLELGDSALYFCASSVATGGNTEAFFGQGTRLTVV.

The J gene is TRBJ1-5, the V gene TRBV2, with D possibly matching TRBD1 (6 bases). V shed 10 bases and J shed 3 bases, with 13 bases lying between them. Germline lookup yields CDR1 SNHLY and CDR2 FYNNEI. CDR3 length equals 13 residues. This CDR3 reads CATNRDNNQPQHF. The CDR3, as DNA: TGTGCCACCAACCGGGACAACAATCAGCCCCAGCATTTT.

V gene TRBV5-6 combines with J gene TRBJ2-1; maybe TRBD2 (6 bases). The CDR3 is made up of 17 amino acids. V lost 0 bases to trimming and J lost 0 bases, with 13 bases between them. Germline values: CDR1 SGHDT, CDR2 YYEEEE. CDR3 sequence reads: CASSLDSGMSSYNEQFF. The CDR3 DNA reads as TGTGCCAGCAGCTTGGATAGCGGTATGAGCTCCTACAATGAGCAGTTCTTC.

The chain is built from TRBV12-5 and TRBJ2-1; TRBD2 matches 13 bases. The CDR3 is 14 amino acids. V lost 6 bases, J lost 10 bases, and 6 bases stayed unmatched. Germline V gives CDR1 LGHNT, CDR2 FRNRAP. The CDR3 here is CASGAGTSGTEQFF. CDR3 coding DNA: TGTGCTAGTGGGGCAGGGACTAGCGGGACCGAGCAGTTCTTC. Combining the CDR3 with reference TRBV12-5 and TRBJ2-1 gives the whole variable domain DARVTQTPRHKVTEMGQEVTMRCQPILGHNTVFWYRQTMMQGLELLAYFRNRAPLDDSGMPKDRFSAEMPDATLATLKIQPSEPRDSAVYFCASGAGTSGTEQFFGPGTRLTVL.